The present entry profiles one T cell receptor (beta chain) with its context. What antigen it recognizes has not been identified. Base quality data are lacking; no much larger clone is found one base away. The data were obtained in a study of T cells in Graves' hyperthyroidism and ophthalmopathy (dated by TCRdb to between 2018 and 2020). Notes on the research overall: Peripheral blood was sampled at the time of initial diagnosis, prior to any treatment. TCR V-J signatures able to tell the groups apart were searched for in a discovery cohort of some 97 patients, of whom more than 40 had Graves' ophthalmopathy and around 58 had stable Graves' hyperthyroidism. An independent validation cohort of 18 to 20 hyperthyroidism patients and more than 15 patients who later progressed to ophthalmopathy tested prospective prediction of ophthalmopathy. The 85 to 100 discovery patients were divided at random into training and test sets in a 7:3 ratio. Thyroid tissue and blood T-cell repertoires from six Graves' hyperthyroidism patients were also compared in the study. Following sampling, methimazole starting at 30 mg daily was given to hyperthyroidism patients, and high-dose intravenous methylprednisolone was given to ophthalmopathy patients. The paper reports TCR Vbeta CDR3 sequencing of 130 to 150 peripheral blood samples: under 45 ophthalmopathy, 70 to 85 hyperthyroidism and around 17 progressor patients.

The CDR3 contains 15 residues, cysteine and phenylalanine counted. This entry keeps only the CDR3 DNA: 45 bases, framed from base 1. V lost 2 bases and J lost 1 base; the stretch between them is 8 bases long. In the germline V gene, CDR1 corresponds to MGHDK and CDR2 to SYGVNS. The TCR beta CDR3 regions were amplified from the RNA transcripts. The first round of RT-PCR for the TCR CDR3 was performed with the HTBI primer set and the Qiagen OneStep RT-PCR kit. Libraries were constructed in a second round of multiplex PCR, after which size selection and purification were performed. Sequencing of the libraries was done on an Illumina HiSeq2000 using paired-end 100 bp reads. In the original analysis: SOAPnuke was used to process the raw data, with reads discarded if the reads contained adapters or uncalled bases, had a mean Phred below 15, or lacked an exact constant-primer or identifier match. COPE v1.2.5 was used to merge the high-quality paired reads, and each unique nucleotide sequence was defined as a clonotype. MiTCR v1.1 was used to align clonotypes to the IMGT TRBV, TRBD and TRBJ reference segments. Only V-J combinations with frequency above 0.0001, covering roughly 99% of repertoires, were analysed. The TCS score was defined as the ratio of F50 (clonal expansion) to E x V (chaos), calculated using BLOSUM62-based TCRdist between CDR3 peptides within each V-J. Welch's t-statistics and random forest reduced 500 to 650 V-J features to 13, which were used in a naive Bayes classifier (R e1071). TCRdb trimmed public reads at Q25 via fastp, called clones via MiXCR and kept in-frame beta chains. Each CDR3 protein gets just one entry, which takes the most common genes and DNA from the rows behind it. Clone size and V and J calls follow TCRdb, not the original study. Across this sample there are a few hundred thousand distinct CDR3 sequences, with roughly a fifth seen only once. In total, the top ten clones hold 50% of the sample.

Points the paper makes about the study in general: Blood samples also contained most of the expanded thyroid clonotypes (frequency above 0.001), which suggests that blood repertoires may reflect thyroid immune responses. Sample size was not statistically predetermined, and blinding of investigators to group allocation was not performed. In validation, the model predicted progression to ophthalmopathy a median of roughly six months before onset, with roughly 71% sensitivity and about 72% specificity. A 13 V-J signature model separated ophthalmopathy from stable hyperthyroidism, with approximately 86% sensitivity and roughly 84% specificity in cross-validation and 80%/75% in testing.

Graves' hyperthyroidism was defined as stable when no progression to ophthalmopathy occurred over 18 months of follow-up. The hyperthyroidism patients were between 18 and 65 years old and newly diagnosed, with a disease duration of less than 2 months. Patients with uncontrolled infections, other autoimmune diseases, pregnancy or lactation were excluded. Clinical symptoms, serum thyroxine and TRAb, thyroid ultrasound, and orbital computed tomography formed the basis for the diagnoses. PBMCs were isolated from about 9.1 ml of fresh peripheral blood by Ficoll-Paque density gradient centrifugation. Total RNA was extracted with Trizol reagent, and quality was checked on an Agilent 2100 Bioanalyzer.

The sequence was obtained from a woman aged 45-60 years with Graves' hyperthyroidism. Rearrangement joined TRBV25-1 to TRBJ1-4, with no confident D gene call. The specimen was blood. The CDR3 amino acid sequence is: CASSEVRGTNEKLFF. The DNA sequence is TGTGCCAGCAGTGAAGTTCGGGGAACTAATGAAAAACTGTTTTTT.